The next 29 T cell receptor beta chains were all read from a single sample in a study of neurological immune-mediated disorders. TCRdb reprocessed the 5' RACE reads with MiXCR, giving one entry per CDR3 protein. The table includes 60,000 to 85,000 distinct CDR3 sequences, around 5.2% detected once. Input material: PBMCs. The origin of the receptors is a young man with multiple sclerosis.

This clonotype was seen repeatedly, ten times or more. The rearrangement links TRBV20-1 to TRBJ1-5, with a weak D call TRBD1 (5 bases). With 1 base removed from V and 6 bases from J, the gap between germline ends came to 16 bases. Per germline, CDR1 DFQATT and CDR2 SNEGSKA (reference sequence). The CDR3 loop spans 15 amino acids. This chain's CDR3 is CSARAAGQDSQPQHF. Written as DNA, the CDR3 is TGCAGTGCTAGAGCTGCAGGGCAGGATAGTCAGCCCCAGCATTTT.

This clonotype has just a few counts. A read error is possible here, since a much larger clone lies one base away. The V gene is TRBV7-9, the J gene TRBJ2-5; no definite D call. CDR3 length: 13 amino acids. Germline V gene data show CDR1 as SEHNR and CDR2 as FQNEAQ (reference sequence). Trimming removed 5 bases at V and 4 bases at J, with 11 bases between. CDR3 residues: CASSRKTRETQYF. The CDR3 DNA reads as TGTGCCAGCAGCCGCAAGACCCGAGAGACCCAGTACTTC.

At least ten counts were recorded for this clonotype. CDR3 sequence: CSLGQGSYNEQFF. In DNA form, the CDR3 reads TGCAGTCTAGGACAGGGCTCCTACAATGAGCAGTTCTTC. The chain uses TRBV20-1 and TRBJ2-1; 8 bases agree with TRBD1. This CDR3 contains 13 residues. Germline V gene data show CDR1 as DFQATT and CDR2 as SNEGSKA (reference sequence). The trim removed 8 bases at V and 0 bases at J, leaving 3 bases unmatched.

This clonotype appeared many times. This chain connects TRBV29-1 to TRBJ2-3, with D possibly being TRBD2 (5 bases). Trimming removed 7 bases from V and 3 bases from J, with 11 bases in between. Germline CDR1 SQVTM, CDR2 ANQGSEA. The CDR3 covers 12 residues. DNA for the CDR3: TGCAGCGGTACTTCGGGGACAGATACGCAGTATTTT. This sequence encodes CSGTSGTDTQYF.

This clonotype was seen many times. The chain couples TRBV28 to TRBJ1-1; TRBD1 might be the D (5 bases). Deletions cut 6 bases from V and 4 bases from J, with 27 bases between. Germline loops: CDR1 MDHEN, CDR2 SYDVKM. The CDR3 length is 18 residues. The CDR3 nucleotides are TGTGCCAGCAGCCGAATGAGAGGGGCCAAGTGGGTGAGCACTGAAGCTTTCTTT. As protein: CASSRMRGAKWVSTEAFF.

The table lists this clonotype with many counts. This chain uses TRBV7-8 with TRBJ2-2; D is ambiguous. In germline, CDR1 is SGHVS, CDR2 FQNEAQ. The CDR3 runs 13 residues. V gave up 5 bases and J gave up 7 bases, with 11 bases separating them. The CDR3 here is CASSPTYGGELFF. Here the CDR3 DNA reads TGTGCCAGCAGCCCAACGTATGGCGGGGAGCTGTTTTTT.

This clonotype has only a few counts. At one of its ends the junction is not consistent with the germline gene, which may arise from a read error. This chain uses TRBV27 with TRBJ1-6; weak D call: TRBD1 (5 bases). This CDR3 region has 12 residues. Germline loops: CDR1 MNHEY, CDR2 SMNVEV (reference sequence). CDR3 protein: CATQGVGSPLNF. CDR3 DNA: TGTGCCACCCAGGGTGTGGGATCACCCCTCAACTTT.

In this sample, this clonotype turned up many times. The chain recombines TRBV7-8 with TRBJ2-5; 16 bases agree with TRBD2. The CDR3 has 20 residues. Germline V lookup: CDR1 SGHVS, CDR2 FQNEAQ. With V trimmed by 5 bases and J by 5 bases, 17 bases remained unmatched. Written as DNA, the CDR3 is TGTGCCAGCAGCGCCTACGGGACTAGCGGGAGGGCCGTTAGTTGGGAGACCCAGTACTTC. Amino acid sequence: CASSAYGTSGRAVSWETQYF.

Concerning this clonotype itself: A read error may explain this, as a much larger clone is one base away. This sequence joins TRBV10-3 and TRBJ1-1; D gene uncertain. The CDR3 contains 12 residues. Germline assignment: CDR1 ENHRY and CDR2 SYGVKD. The V end lost 6 bases, the J end lost 4 bases, and 9 bases lay between the germline ends. The CDR3 coding sequence is TGTGCCATCAGCGGAAATCTCACTGAAGCTTTCTTT. Its protein product is CAISGNLTEAFF.

This clonotype was counted many times. This chain uses TRBV7-9 with TRBJ2-7, with 8 bases that match TRBD2. The ends lost 8 bases at V and 6 bases at J; junction bases unmatched: 18. Germline V gene sequence: CDR1 SEHNR, CDR2 FQNEAQ (reference sequence). This CDR3 has 16 amino acids. CDR3 sequence: CASHQRFLAGVVEQYF. DNA of the CDR3: TGTGCCAGCCACCAAAGGTTTCTAGCGGGTGTCGTCGAGCAGTACTTC. The entire variable domain, with the rest obtained from reference TRBV7-9 and TRBJ2-7, is as follows: DTGVSQNPRHKITKRGQNVTFRCDPISEHNRLYWYRQTLGQGPEFLTYFQNEAQLEKSRLLSDRFSAERPKGSFSTLEIQRTEQGDSAMYLCASHQRFLAGVVEQYFGPGTRLTVT.

This clonotype appeared many times. The chain recombines TRBV20-1 with TRBJ2-7; D is undetermined. The CDR3 has 15 amino acids. Trimming removed 6 bases from V and 3 bases from J, with 21 bases in between. Germline CDR1 is DFQATT and CDR2 is SNEGSKA (reference sequence). In nucleotides, the CDR3 is TGCAGTGCCTTTTCCTCCAGCGTTGATTACTACGAGCAGTACTTC. Translation: CSAFSSSVDYYEQYF.

This clonotype was found many times. The V and J genes are TRBV29-1 and TRBJ1-1, with D perhaps matching TRBD1 (6 bases). This CDR3 has 14 residues. V was cut by 7 bases and J by 1 base, with 16 bases left in between. CDR1 is SQVTM, CDR2 ANQGSEA, per germline. The CDR3 is CSADLGGENTEAFF. DNA for the CDR3: TGCAGCGCTGATTTAGGGGGTGAGAACACTGAAGCTTTCTTT. Full variable domain (remainder filled in from reference TRBV29-1 and TRBJ1-1): SAVISQKPSRDICQRGTSLTIQCQVDSQVTMMFWYRQQPGQSLTLIATANQGSEATYESGFVIDKFPISRPNLTFSTLTVSNMSPEDSSIYLCSADLGGENTEAFFGQGTRLTVV.

This clonotype was recorded at least ten times. V usage is TRBV28 and J usage is TRBJ2-5; unclear D gene. This CDR3 region has 13 residues. CDR1 and CDR2 from the germline V gene are MDHEN and SYDVKM. Trimming removed 5 bases at V and 3 bases at J, with 10 bases between. CDR3 in amino acids: CASSEAGEETQYF. CDR3 DNA: TGTGCCAGCAGTGAGGCCGGCGAAGAGACCCAGTACTTC.

This clonotype has a count of ten or more. The chain employs TRBV7-2 and TRBJ2-2, with D perhaps being TRBD1 or TRBD2 (6 bases each). In germline, CDR1 is SGHTA, CDR2 FQGNSA. V lost 1 base and J 1 base, leaving 10 bases between the germline ends. The CDR3 length is 16 residues. CDR3 nucleotides: TGTGCCAGCAGCTTAGAGGGGGGCAGGAACACCGGGGAGCTGTTTTTT. This translates into CASSLEGGRNTGELFF.

Only a few counts were recorded for this clonotype. This may arise from a read error, as a much more abundant clone is one base away. The rearrangement joins TRBV2 to TRBJ2-2; no firm D call. Trimming stripped 6 bases from V and 6 bases from J, with 8 bases between. The CDR3 has 12 amino acids. Germline V CDR1 and CDR2: SNHLY, FYNNEI. The CDR3 sequence: CASRRKAGELFF. For the CDR3, the DNA is TGTGCCAGCAGAAGGAAGGCCGGGGAGCTGTTTTTT.

The V and J genes are TRBV27 and TRBJ2-7; D possibly corresponds to TRBD2 (6 bases). This CDR3 is built from 15 residues. V lost 1 base and J 5 bases, leaving 15 bases between the germline ends. CDR1 and CDR2 from the germline V gene are MNHEY and SMNVEV (reference sequence). CDR3 coding DNA: TGTGCCAGCAGTTTATTTGGGGGAGGTGGAGACGAGCAGTACTTC. Protein sequence: CASSLFGGGGDEQYF.

This clonotype was detected ten times or more. The chain employs TRBV7-6 and TRBJ2-3; D possibly corresponds to TRBD1 (5 bases). The CDR3 extends over 16 amino acids. Between the trimmed V and J ends, which lost 5 bases and 4 bases, there was a span of 19 bases. Per germline, CDR1 SGHVS and CDR2 FNYEAQ. Here the CDR3 DNA reads TGTGCCAGCAGCCTAAGGTCAGGGCTCGGGCCAGATACGCAGTATTTT. Translating it yields CASSLRSGLGPDTQYF.

Many counts were recorded for this clonotype. CDR3 region: CASSLARGHGYTF. CDR3 bases: TGTGCCAGCAGCTTAGCGAGGGGGCATGGCTACACCTTC. The rearrangement joins TRBV11-1 to TRBJ1-2, with 7 bases matching TRBD1. The CDR3 length is 13 residues. Per germline, CDR1 SGHAT and CDR2 FQDESV (reference sequence). J lost 6 bases, V lost 0 bases, and 1 base had no gene match.

This clonotype was observed many times. The V gene is TRBV20-1, the J gene TRBJ2-1, with 12 bases lining up with TRBD2. Unmatched junction bases numbered 0, after V lost 3 bases and J lost 9 bases. The CDR3 is 12 amino acids. CDR1 is DFQATT and CDR2 is SNEGSKA in the germline V gene (reference sequence). The DNA for the CDR3 is TGCAGTGCTAGGACTAGCGGGGGTGAGCAGTTCTTC. Encoded protein: CSARTSGGEQFF.

The chain employs TRBV27 and TRBJ2-3; 8 bases line up with TRBD2. V lost 5 bases and J lost 4; bases outside the gene matches: 14. This CDR3 has 17 residues. Germline V gene data show CDR1 as MNHEY and CDR2 as SMNVEV (reference sequence). The CDR3 DNA follows: TGTGCCAGCAGTGTCCTGGGGGGGCGGGGGGCCTCAGATACGCAGTATTTT. Its protein is CASSVLGGRGASDTQYF.

This clonotype occurred many times. CDR3 region: CASSVGTVPNQPQHF. DNA for the CDR3: TGTGCCAGCAGCGTGGGGACAGTGCCGAATCAGCCCCAGCATTTT. This chain uses TRBV9 with TRBJ1-5, with 7 bases that match TRBD1. Germline-derived CDR1 and CDR2 are SGDLS and YYNGEE. The J segment lost 4 bases and the V segment lost 2 bases, leaving 6 bases of the junction unmatched. The length of the CDR3 is 15 residues.

The V gene is TRBV5-1, the J gene TRBJ2-6, with D tentatively TRBD1 (5 bases). The CDR3 covers 18 residues. Germline V CDR1 and CDR2: SGHRS, YFSETQ. V lost 1 base and J 2 bases, leaving 16 bases between the germline ends. The CDR3 DNA reads as TGCGCCAGCAGCTTGTTGGAAAGTAGGGGCACTGGGGCCAACGTCCTGACTTTC. Translation gives CASSLLESRGTGANVLTF.

This clonotype appeared many times. This chain uses TRBV25-1 with TRBJ2-7; D uncertain. Germline V CDR1 and CDR2: MGHDK, SYGVNS. Trimming took off 5 bases at V and 4 bases at J, with 9 bases between the two ends. This CDR3 comprises 12 residues. CDR3 sequence reads: CASSPFGYEQYF. The CDR3 DNA follows: TGTGCCAGCAGTCCATTCGGATACGAGCAGTACTTC.

This clonotype was seen ten or more times. The chain couples TRBV9 to TRBJ2-1; the match to TRBD2 covers 13 bases. Germline assignment: CDR1 SGDLS and CDR2 YYNGEE. The junction had 10 bases not matched to a gene; V was cut back by 3 bases and J by 4 bases. The length of the CDR3 is 18 residues. CDR3 region: CASSGGGTSGESYNEQFF. The CDR3 DNA follows: TGTGCCAGCAGCGGAGGGGGGACTAGCGGGGAGAGTTACAATGAGCAGTTCTTC.

This clonotype was found many times. The J gene is TRBJ2-1, the V gene TRBV4-2; 14 bases are a match to TRBD2. CDR3 length: 17 residues. V gave up 1 base and J gave up 5 bases; unmatched junction bases: 4. CDR1 LGHNA and CDR2 YNFKEQ come from the germline V gene. The CDR3 region is CASSQVPGLAGDNEQFF. CDR3 nucleotides: TGTGCCAGCAGCCAAGTCCCGGGACTAGCGGGAGACAATGAGCAGTTCTTC.

This clonotype came up many times. This chain links TRBV20-1 with TRBJ2-3; 13 bases map to TRBD2. Germline V gene data show CDR1 as DFQATT and CDR2 as SNEGSKA (reference sequence). The J segment lost 2 bases and the V segment lost 6 bases, leaving 11 bases of the junction unmatched. There are 17 residues in the CDR3. CDR3 sequence reads: CSATQGTSGNYTDTQYF. In DNA form, the CDR3 reads TGCAGTGCAACGCAGGGGACTAGCGGGAATTACACAGATACGCAGTATTTT.

This clonotype was recorded at least ten times. The chain is built from TRBV28 and TRBJ1-3, with a possible D match to TRBD1 (6 bases). CDR1 is MDHEN and CDR2 is SYDVKM in the germline V gene. V lost 3 bases, J lost 5 bases, and 14 bases lay in between. This CDR3 contains 15 residues. CDR3 bases: TGTGCCAGCAGTTTTTGGGGGCCGGGGAGAAACACCATATATTTT. Its translation: CASSFWGPGRNTIYF.

About this clonotype itself: This may arise from a read error, as a much more abundant clone is one base away. V and J are TRBV20-1 and TRBJ2-7; 7 bases agree with TRBD1. V was clipped by 4 bases and J by 4 bases; unmatched bases: 10. Germline lookup yields CDR1 DFQATT and CDR2 SNEGSKA (reference sequence). The CDR3 consists of 14 residues. This CDR3 reads CSANLPGQRYEQYV. The DNA for the CDR3 is TGCAGTGCTAACCTTCCGGGACAGAGATACGAGCAGTACGTC.

The genes are TRBV9 and TRBJ1-3; D gene ambiguous. Trimming took off 1 base at V and 0 bases at J, with 5 bases between the two ends. The germline V gene encodes CDR1 SGDLS and CDR2 YYNGEE. CDR3 size: 14 residues. This CDR3 reads CASSVIPSGNTIYF. The CDR3 DNA follows: TGTGCCAGCAGCGTAATCCCCTCTGGAAACACCATATATTTT. Full variable domain (remainder filled in from reference TRBV9 and TRBJ1-3): DSGVTQTPKHLITATGQRVTLRCSPRSGDLSVYWYQQSLDQGLQFLIQYYNGEERAKGNILERFSAQQFPDLHSELNLSSLELGDSALYFCASSVIPSGNTIYFGEGSWLTVV.